Below, 26 T cell receptor beta chains from the same sample are listed, as sequenced in a study of T cells in tumors after PD-1 blockade (dated by TCRdb to the late 2010s). The intended sense of this specimen's time point label: after anti-PD-1 therapy. Library prep was done by the immunoSEQ multiplex PCR assay. The source is immuneACCESS, and TCRdb retained only in-frame sequences with V and J called. Part of the clones is not carried over; for the studies checked, unresolved V genes explain less than half of this, and the remainder is unexplained. This sample holds fewer than 25,000 clones; roughly 85% were observed only once. Of the sample, around 12% falls within the top ten clones. Specimen: PBMCs, collected after anti-PD-1 treatment. The source is a human donor with basal cell carcinoma.

V gene TRBV27 combines with J gene TRBJ2-1; 10 nucleotides line up with TRBD2. This CDR3 is built from 17 residues. Germline loops: CDR1 MNHEY, CDR2 SMNVEV (reference sequence). With 4 bases clipped from V and 6 bases from J, the junction kept 12 bases outside the gene matches. The CDR3 region has the DNA TGTGCCAGCAGTTCGGGGCCCATAGCGGGGGGTTTCAATGAGCAGTTCTTC. Translating gives CASSSGPIAGGFNEQFF.

This clone was seen a handful of times. The chain carries TRBV7-9 and TRBJ1-1; 8 bases align to TRBD1. Germline V gene lookup returns CDR1 SEHNR and CDR2 FQNEAQ (reference sequence). The CDR3 spans 17 residues. With 5 bases clipped from V and 1 base from J, the junction kept 12 bases outside the gene matches. CDR3 bases: TGTGCCAGCAGCCGGACAGGGTTGACATTCAGGAACACTGAAGCTTTCTTT. This translates into CASSRTGLTFRNTEAFF.

The chain recombines TRBV6-5 with TRBJ1-1; D is perhaps TRBD1 (6 bases). This CDR3 has 15 amino acids. The germline gives CDR1 MNHEY, CDR2 SVGAGI. V lost 0 bases and J lost 4, with 12 bases in between. DNA of the CDR3: TGTGCCAGCAGTTACTCGAGGACAGTAGCCACTGAAGCTTTCTTT. Residues: CASSYSRTVATEAFF.

The DNA of the CDR3 is TGCGCCAGTGCGCGCGACTCCTACGAGCAGTACTTC. Translation gives CASARDSYEQYF. The chain is built from TRBV5-1 and TRBJ2-7, with D unclear. V was clipped by 8 bases and J by 0 bases, with 9 bases between them. The CDR3 is made up of 12 amino acids. Germline loops: CDR1 SGHRS, CDR2 YFSETQ.

This chain joins TRBV12-5 and TRBJ2-5; tentatively, D is TRBD1 (8 bases). Per germline, CDR1 LGHNT and CDR2 FRNRAP. There are 16 residues in the CDR3. Trimming took off 5 bases at V and 2 bases at J, with 18 bases between the two ends. As DNA, the CDR3 is TGTGCTAGTGGTAAAGCGGGACAGGTGAAGCAAGAGACCCAGTACTTC. It translates to CASGKAGQVKQETQYF.

The V gene is TRBV6-6, the J gene TRBJ1-1; no clear D. Trimming shortened V by 0 bases and J by 8 bases, and 16 bases separated the two germline ends. Germline V gene sequence: CDR1 MNHNY, CDR2 SVGAGI (reference sequence). This CDR3 has 15 residues. CDR3 protein: CASSYSSRKATEAFF. Here the CDR3 DNA reads TGTGCCAGCAGTTACTCCTCGAGAAAGGCAACCGAAGCTTTCTTT.

Only a few counts were recorded for this clone. The CDR3 DNA reads as TGTGCCAGCAGTTCGACAGAAACCGGGGAGCTGTTTTTT. Protein product: CASSSTETGELFF. V is TRBV6-2 or TRBV6-3 and J is TRBJ2-2; D possibly corresponds to TRBD1 (5 bases). The V gene's germline CDR1 is MNHEY and CDR2 SVGEGT. The CDR3 is 13 amino acids. Trimming pared 4 bases from V and 5 bases from J, leaving 8 bases between.

The chain has TRBV18 and TRBJ2-3; no clear D. The germline CDR1 and CDR2 sequences are KGHSH and LQKENI. The CDR3 extends over 12 amino acids. V lost 6 bases to trimming and J lost 8 bases, with 12 bases between them. The CDR3 spells CASSPAVGTQYF. The CDR3 DNA reads TGTGCCAGCTCGCCGGCGGTGGGTACGCAGTATTTT.

This chain joins TRBV7-6 and TRBJ1-4; D possibly corresponds to TRBD1 (5 bases). There are 16 residues in the CDR3. V dropped 5 bases and J dropped 1 base, with 14 bases sitting between them. Germline assignment: CDR1 SGHVS and CDR2 FNYEAQ. The CDR3 here is CASSRGVLITNEKLFF. The CDR3 nucleotides are TGTGCCAGCAGCAGAGGGGTCCTCATAACTAATGAAAAACTGTTTTTT.

V and J are TRBV6-1 and TRBJ1-4, with a weak D call TRBD1 (5 bases). CDR3 length equals 17 residues. CDR1 MNHNS and CDR2 SASEGT come from the germline V gene. Trimming stripped 2 bases from V and 11 bases from J, with 24 bases between. DNA for the CDR3: TGTGCCAGCAGTGAACGGAATAGAGGGGTAGTACTGGAGAAACTGTTTTTT. Its protein is CASSERNRGVVLEKLFF.

The chain couples TRBV2 to TRBJ1-2, with D unresolved. Between the trimmed V and J ends, which lost 6 bases and 0 bases, there was a span of 8 bases. The germline CDR1 and CDR2 sequences are SNHLY and FYNNEI. The CDR3 length is 13 residues. CDR3 region: CASRDRANYGYTF. DNA for the CDR3: TGTGCCAGCAGAGACCGGGCTAACTATGGCTACACCTTC. Looking up the rest from reference TRBV2 and TRBJ1-2 gives the full variable domain: EPEVTQTPSHQVTQMGQEVILRCVPISNHLYFYWYRQILGQKVEFLVSFYNNEISEKSEIFDDQFSVERPDGSNFTLKIRSTKLEDSAMYFCASRDRANYGYTFGSGTRLTVV.

The chain couples TRBV6-1 to TRBJ2-7; TRBD1 or TRBD2 may be the D gene (5 bases each). V was trimmed by 1 base and J by 4 bases, leaving 8 bases between them. The CDR3 is made up of 13 amino acids. The germline V gene encodes CDR1 MNHNS and CDR2 SASEGT. The CDR3 sequence is CASSEGGFYEQYF. CDR3 in DNA: TGTGCCAGCAGTGAAGGGGGGTTTTACGAGCAGTACTTC.

This clone was recorded only once. The chain recombines TRBV18 with TRBJ2-5; D is possibly TRBD1 or TRBD2 (6 bases each). Germline lookup yields CDR1 KGHSH and CDR2 LQKENI. V was pared by 8 bases and J by 2 bases, with 30 bases between. The CDR3 contains 19 residues. The CDR3 sequence is CASTPFGGPVSTMQETQYF. Written as DNA, the CDR3 is TGTGCCAGCACTCCGTTTGGGGGGCCGGTTTCTACCATGCAAGAGACCCAGTACTTC.

The V call is TRBV6-6, the J call TRBJ1-3; D is undetermined. Trimming took off 6 bases at V and 0 bases at J, with 12 bases between the two ends. The CDR3 extends over 15 amino acids. Per germline, CDR1 MNHNY and CDR2 SVGAGI (reference sequence). CDR3 in DNA: TGTGCCAGCAGCAACCGACCCTCCTCTGGAAACACCATATATTTT. Protein sequence: CASSNRPSSGNTIYF.

V is TRBV30 and J is TRBJ2-1; the D gene is possibly TRBD2 (6 bases). The CDR3 runs to 11 residues. The germline CDR1 and CDR2 sequences are GTSNPN and SVGIG (reference sequence). The V gene lost 8 bases and the J gene lost 7 bases, with 12 bases spanning the gap. The CDR3 spells CAGAGWNEQFF. The CDR3 nucleotides are TGTGCCGGGGCGGGGTGGAATGAGCAGTTCTTC.

V gene TRBV12-3 or TRBV12-4 combines with J gene TRBJ1-6; D unresolved. Trimming stripped 7 bases from V and 0 bases from J, with 4 bases between. This CDR3 contains 13 residues. CDR3 residues: CASKTSYNSPLHF. CDR3 sequence (DNA): TGTGCCAGCAAGACCTCCTATAATTCACCCCTCCACTTT.

This clone has just a few counts. The rearrangement uses TRBV3-1 (or the pseudogene TRBV3-2) and TRBJ2-7; no definite D call. The V end was cut by 1 base, the J end by 2 bases, with 9 bases between. The CDR3 sequence is 14 residues long. The germline V gene has CDR1 LGHDT and CDR2 YNNKEL (reference sequence). CDR3 bases: TGTGCCAGCAGCCAAGGTCTCCAAGCCTACGAGCAGTACTTC. Protein product: CASSQGLQAYEQYF.

The chain recombines TRBV30 with TRBJ1-3; D unclear. V was trimmed by 0 bases and J by 1 base, leaving 4 bases between them. CDR1 is GTSNPN and CDR2 is SVGIG in the germline V gene (reference sequence). The CDR3 loop spans 13 amino acids. The CDR3 region has the DNA TGTGCCTGGAGTGTCACGTCTGGAAACACCATATATTTT. Translated, it gives CAWSVTSGNTIYF.

This CDR3 is CASSPGTADNSPLHF. CDR3 in DNA: TGCGCCAGCAGCCCCGGGACAGCCGACAATTCACCCCTCCACTTT. The chain combines TRBV5-1 with TRBJ1-6, with 7 bases fitting TRBD1. V was pared by 4 bases and J by 7 bases, with 8 bases of the junction left unmatched. The CDR3 consists of 15 residues. CDR1 is SGHRS, CDR2 YFSETQ, per germline.

The rearrangement uses TRBV12-3 or TRBV12-4 and TRBJ1-2, with no clear D. The V end lost 7 bases, the J end lost 8 bases, and 17 bases lay between the germline ends. The length of the CDR3 is 13 residues. In nucleotides, the CDR3 is TGTGCCAGCACCCACCGCCGAATCGGGGGCTACACCTTC. Residues: CASTHRRIGGYTF.

CDR3 protein: CASSQQGTGRDEQFF. The CDR3 DNA reads as TGTGCCAGCAGCCAACAAGGGACAGGGAGGGATGAGCAGTTCTTC. V usage is TRBV7-8 and J usage is TRBJ2-1; TRBD1 matches at 9 bases. CDR1 and CDR2 from the germline V gene are SGHVS and FQNEAQ. Losses at the gene ends were 5 bases for V and 8 bases for J; bases not matched to a gene: 10. This CDR3 region has 15 residues.

V usage is TRBV5-8 and J usage is TRBJ1-1, with unresolved D. The length of the CDR3 is 15 residues. Germline CDR1 and CDR2: SGHTS and YDEGEE. Trimming pared 4 bases from V and 2 bases from J, leaving 15 bases between. The CDR3 reads CASSPRPDLNTEAFF. Here the CDR3 DNA reads TGTGCCAGCAGCCCTAGGCCAGACCTCAACACTGAAGCTTTCTTT.

The chain employs TRBV18 and TRBJ1-3, with D hard to call. Per the germline V gene, CDR1 is KGHSH and CDR2 is LQKENI. This CDR3 has 11 amino acids. Trimming stripped 5 bases from V and 3 bases from J, with 2 bases between. The CDR3 DNA sequence: TGTGCCAGCTCAGGTGGAAACACCATATATTTT. It encodes CASSGGNTIYF.

This clone is termed medium-sized. The chain has TRBV5-4 and TRBJ1-2; a weak D match, TRBD1 (5 bases). Germline CDR1 reads SGHNT; CDR2 reads YYREEE (reference sequence). The length of the CDR3 is 13 residues. V was shortened by 4 bases and J by 5 bases, with 12 bases between the two germline ends. Here the CDR3 reads CASSAYGGYGYTF. CDR3 in DNA: TGTGCCAGCAGCGCATACGGGGGTTATGGCTACACCTTC.

The V call is TRBV5-5, the J call TRBJ2-1, with 10 nucleotides matching TRBD2. Germline trimming cut 0 bases from V and 8 bases from J; bases unmatched to any gene: 5. CDR1 is SGHKS and CDR2 is YYEKEE in the germline V gene (reference sequence). The CDR3 runs 15 residues. The CDR3 DNA follows: TGTGCCAGCAGCTTGGCCAGCGGGGGGGCAGATGAGCAGTTCTTC. It translates to CASSLASGGADEQFF.

The chain carries TRBV12-3 or TRBV12-4 and TRBJ2-1; weak D call: TRBD1 (6 bases). Trimming left V 3 bases short and J 8 bases short, with 8 bases between. The CDR3 sequence is 12 residues long. The CDR3 sequence: CASSFDRYEQFF. The CDR3 region has the DNA TGTGCCAGCAGTTTTGACAGGTATGAGCAGTTCTTC.